A selection of T cell receptor beta chains follows, all from one sample in a study of OX40 agonist ivuxolimab in advanced cancers. TCRdb keeps only in-frame clones here, not all; method: immunoSEQ multiplex PCR. The sample carries around 78,000 clones, roughly nine tenths recorded once. Sequences were derived from CD4+ or CD8+ T cells sorted from blood, sampled in a trial of the OX40 agonist ivuxolimab. Source of these receptors: an adult with an advanced solid tumor such as melanoma, head and neck, liver or kidney cancer. The CDR3 runs from the conserved cysteine through the conserved F or W. The D gene is left open where the match is weak. Not all rows give a size; the values are once, few, many and, for expanded clones, a class.

>TRBV10-1|TRBD2|NA|16|TRBJ2-2
CAIGLAGGPDTGELFF
TGCGCCATCGGACTAGCGGGAGGGCCCGACACCGGGGAGCTGTTTTTT
>TRBV11-2|TRBD1|NA|15|TRBJ1-2
CASTPRTGLNYGYTF
TGTGCCAGCACCCCCCGGACAGGGCTAAACTATGGCTACACCTTC
>TRBV7-2|NA|NA|12|TRBJ1-5
CASSLGGQPQHF
TGTGCCAGCAGCTTAGGAGGCCAGCCCCAGCATTTT
>TRBV6-6|NA|once|14|TRBJ2-3
CASSYPGLTDTQYF
TGTGCCAGCAGTTACCCCGGACTCACAGATACGCAGTATTTT
>TRBV19|NA|NA|13|TRBJ2-6
CASRQAGANVLTF
TGTGCCAGCCGCCAGGCTGGGGCCAACGTCCTGACTTTC
>TRBV5-1|TRBD1|NA|15|TRBJ2-3
CASSLEGRGQDTQYF
TGCGCCAGCAGCTTGGAGGGCAGGGGGCAAGATACGCAGTATTTT
>TRBV18|TRBD2|NA|16|TRBJ2-7
CASSPWSSREGPEQYF
TGTGCCAGCTCACCTTGGTCCTCGCGGGAGGGGCCCGAGCAGTACTTC
>TRBV19|NA|NA|15|TRBJ2-2
CASSIDRAGLGELFF
TGTGCCAGTAGTATAGATCGGGCGGGGCTCGGGGAGCTGTTTTTT
>TRBV7-9|NA|NA|15|TRBJ1-4
CASSADRTTNEKLFF
TGTGCCAGCAGCGCAGACAGAACAACTAATGAAAAACTGTTTTTT
>TRBV7-9|TRBD2|NA|14|TRBJ2-3
CASSRQQREDTQYF
TGTGCCAGCAGCCGTCAGCAGCGGGAGGATACGCAGTATTTT
>TRBV7-3|NA|NA|13|TRBJ2-5
CASSLASGETQYF
TGTGCCAGCAGCTTAGCCTCGGGAGAGACCCAGTACTTC
>TRBV30|NA|few|13|TRBJ1-4
CAWGSKPNEKLFF
TGTGCCTGGGGCAGTAAGCCCAATGAAAAACTGTTTTTT
>TRBV7-9|NA|few|17|TRBJ1-2
CASTLDSSRLPGYGYTF
TGTGCCAGCACCTTAGATAGCAGCCGCTTGCCTGGCTATGGCTACACCTTC
>TRBV30|NA|NA|12|TRBJ1-2
CAWSEQYYGYTF
TGTGCCTGGAGTGAACAATACTATGGCTACACCTTC
>TRBV5-5|NA|NA|15|TRBJ1-1
CASSRGAELNTEAFF
TGTGCCAGCAGCCGGGGGGCAGAGCTGAACACTGAAGCTTTCTTT
>TRBV11-2|NA|NA|14|TRBJ1-1
CASRPGFRNTEAFF
TGTGCCAGCAGACCAGGATTCAGGAACACTGAAGCTTTCTTT
>TRBV2|NA|NA|14|TRBJ2-7
CASSTEGVSYEQYF
TGTGCCAGCAGCACCGAGGGGGTCTCCTACGAGCAGTACTTC
>TRBV5-5|NA|NA|15|TRBJ2-3
CASSAGPHGGDTQYF
TGTGCCAGCAGCGCGGGACCCCACGGGGGAGATACGCAGTATTTT
>TRBV5-1|TRBD2|NA|16|TRBJ2-1
CASSTQTSGSYNEQFF
TGCGCCAGCAGCACCCAAACTAGCGGATCCTACAATGAGCAGTTCTTC
>TRBV20-1|NA|NA|11|TRBJ2-7
CSARYGGEQYF
TGCAGTGCTAGATATGGGGGCGAGCAGTACTTC
>TRBV6-5|NA|once|16|TRBJ1-1
CASSYDSGSRGTEAFF
TGTGCCAGCAGTTACGACTCCGGGTCACGGGGCACTGAAGCTTTCTTT
>TRBV19|TRBD1|NA|15|TRBJ1-2
CASSKGAGGNYGYTF
TGTGCCAGTAGTAAGGGGGCAGGGGGAAACTATGGCTACACCTTC
>TRBV5-8|NA|once|15|TRBJ2-2
CASSLVESGRGELFF
TGTGCCAGCAGCTTGGTTGAATCGGGACGCGGGGAGCTGTTTTTT
>TRBV5-1|NA|few|14|TRBJ2-3
CASSPSRGRDTQYF
TGCGCCAGCAGCCCCTCGCGGGGGCGGGATACGCAGTATTTT
>TRBV4-1|TRBD2|NA|21|TRBJ2-3
CASSYSPGTSGGGGSADTQYF
TGCGCCAGCAGCTACTCCCCCGGGACTAGCGGGGGGGGAGGTTCGGCAGATACGCAGTATTTT
>TRBV7-9|NA|NA|14|TRBJ2-7
CASSQGPLIVEQYF
TGTGCCAGCAGTCAGGGGCCCTTAATCGTCGAGCAGTACTTC